This T cell receptor (beta chain) was documented in a study of CXCR3-negative and CXCR3-positive naive CD8 T cells. The study's findings and limits: The authors found comparable surface CD5 between naive subsets and inferred TCR strength from TRB CDR3 properties. Hydrophobicity was higher for TRB CDR3s found in CXCR3-positive naive cells than in CXCR3-negative naive cells. In both naive subsets diversity was comparably high, whereas memory CD8+ cells showed much lower diversity. Naive CXCR3-negative cells resembled naive CXCR3-positive cells in TRBV-TRBJ usage; memory cells differed.

About this clonotype: Its antigen is unidentified.

The germline V gene encodes CDR1 LNHNV and CDR2 YYDKDF (reference sequence). This CDR3 has 14 residues. 5' RACE that incorporated UMI labels was used to prepare the TRB cDNA libraries. TCRdb reprocessed the 5' RACE reads; each CDR3 protein has one entry and no DNA is given. Found here are approximately 100,000 distinct CDR3 sequences; the top ten clones hold roughly 0.35%. Among CD8+ T cells, naive ones were CD45RO-CCR7+CD27+CD95-. Specimen: naive CXCR3+ CD8+ T cells from blood. Subset in this sample: CD45RO-CCR7+CD27+CD95- naive CD8+ T cells expressing CXCR3 (TNR3+). This TCR was sampled from a human donor in good health. Some clones in this sample may be carry-over from other donors' samples. The chain uses TRBV15 and TRBJ2-7. The CDR3 is CATSRNSASYEQYF.